This T cell receptor (beta chain) was captured in a study of graft-versus-host responses after intestinal transplantation. Study context: In this cohort, recipients had multivisceral, liver-intestinal, or isolated intestinal transplants. Following induction with anti-thymocyte globulin, all recipients were given tacrolimus and steroids for three to four years.

The repertoire was sequenced with immunoSEQ multiplex PCR; TCRdb's copy has only in-frame clones and lacks some. Here the sample spans around 21,000 clones, 30% to 40% being singletons. Findings of the study overall: Where graft-donor T cell macrochimerism was present, patients had high graft-versus-host to host-versus-graft clonal ratios in allografts. In recipient marrow, GvH clones were found, and some appeared first in ileum or blood.

Responders (roughly 200,000, CFSE-labeled) were co-plated with roughly 200,000 irradiated, violet-dye-labeled stimulators. This sequence was found in a human patient who received an intestinal transplant. The sequenced sample was alloreactive CD8+ T cells from a mixed lymphocyte reaction culture, obtained before intestinal transplant. Subset given: CFSE-low proliferating T cells sorted from roughly six-day pre-transplant mixed lymphocyte reaction (GvH or HvG direction).

This CDR3 is CASSQVQGLDYGYTF. The CDR3 DNA reads as TGCGCCAGCAGCCAAGTACAGGGGTTGGACTATGGCTACACCTTC. The rearrangement joins TRBV4-3 to TRBJ1-2; TRBD1 matches at 7 bases. The CDR3 extends over 15 amino acids. The V segment lost 1 base and the J segment 3 bases; nucleotides outside the gene matches: 5. Per germline, CDR1 LGHNA and CDR2 YSLEER.